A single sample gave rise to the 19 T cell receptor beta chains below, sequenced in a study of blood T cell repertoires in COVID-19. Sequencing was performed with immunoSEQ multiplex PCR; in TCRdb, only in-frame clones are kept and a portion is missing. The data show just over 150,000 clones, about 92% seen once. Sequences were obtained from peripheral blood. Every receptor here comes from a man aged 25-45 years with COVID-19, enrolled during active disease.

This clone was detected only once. The CDR3 DNA is TGTGCCAGCTCATCTACAGGGATAAAGACCCAGTACTTC. It specifies CASSSTGIKTQYF. V usage is TRBV18 and J usage is TRBJ2-5; TRBD1 is a possible D gene (6 bases). V was shortened by 5 bases and J by 6 bases, with 13 bases between the two germline ends. CDR1 KGHSH and CDR2 LQKENI come from the germline V gene. This CDR3 region has 13 residues. The full variable domain, rest sourced from reference TRBV18 and TRBJ2-5, is NAGVMQNPRHLVRRRGQEARLRCSPMKGHSHVYWYRQLPEEGLKFMVYLQKENIIDESGMPKERFSAEFPKEGPSILRIQQVVRGDSAAYFCASSSTGIKTQYFGPGTRLLVL.

CDR3 DNA sequence: TGTGCCAGCAGTTTCGTAGAGCAGGACGAGCAGTACTTC. It yields the protein CASSFVEQDEQYF. This chain connects TRBV28 to TRBJ2-7; no clear D gene. The CDR3 loop spans 13 amino acids. The V gene lost 3 bases and the J gene lost 5 bases, with 11 bases spanning the gap. The germline CDR1 and CDR2 sequences are MDHEN and SYDVKM. Complete variable domain (other parts from reference TRBV28 and TRBJ2-7): DVKVTQSSRYLVKRTGEKVFLECVQDMDHENMFWYRQDPGLGLRLIYFSYDVKMKEKGDIPEGYSVSREKKERFSLILESASTNQTSMYLCASSFVEQDEQYFGPGTRLTVT.

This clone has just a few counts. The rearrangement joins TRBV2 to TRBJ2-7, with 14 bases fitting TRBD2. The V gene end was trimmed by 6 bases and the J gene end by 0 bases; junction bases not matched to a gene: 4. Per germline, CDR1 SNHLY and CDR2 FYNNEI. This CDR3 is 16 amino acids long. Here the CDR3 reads CASSAGLAGGSYEQYF. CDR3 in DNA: TGTGCCAGCAGCGCCGGACTAGCGGGAGGCTCCTACGAGCAGTACTTC.

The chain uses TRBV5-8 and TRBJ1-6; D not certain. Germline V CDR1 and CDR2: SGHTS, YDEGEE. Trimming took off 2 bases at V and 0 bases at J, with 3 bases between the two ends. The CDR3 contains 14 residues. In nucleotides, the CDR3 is TGTGCCAGCAGCTTCGGCTCCTATAATTCACCCCTCCACTTT. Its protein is CASSFGSYNSPLHF.

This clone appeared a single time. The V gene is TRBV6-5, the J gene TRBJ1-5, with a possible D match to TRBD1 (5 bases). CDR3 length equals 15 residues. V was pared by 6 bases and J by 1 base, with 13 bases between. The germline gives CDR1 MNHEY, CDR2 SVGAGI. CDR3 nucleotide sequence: TGTGCCAGCAGCCGGTCCCGGGGGAGCAATCAGCCCCAGCATTTT. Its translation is CASSRSRGSNQPQHF.

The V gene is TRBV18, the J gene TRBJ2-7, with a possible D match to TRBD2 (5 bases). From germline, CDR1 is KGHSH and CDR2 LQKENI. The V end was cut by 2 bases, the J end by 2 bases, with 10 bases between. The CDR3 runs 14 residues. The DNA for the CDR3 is TGTGCCAGCTCACCAACCGGGAATCCCTACGAGCAGTACTTC. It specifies CASSPTGNPYEQYF.

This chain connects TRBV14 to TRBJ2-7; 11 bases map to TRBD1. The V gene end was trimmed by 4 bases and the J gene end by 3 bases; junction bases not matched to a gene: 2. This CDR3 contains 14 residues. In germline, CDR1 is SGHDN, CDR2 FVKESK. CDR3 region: CASSPGTGGYEQYF. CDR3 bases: TGTGCCAGCAGCCCCGGGACAGGGGGCTACGAGCAGTACTTC.

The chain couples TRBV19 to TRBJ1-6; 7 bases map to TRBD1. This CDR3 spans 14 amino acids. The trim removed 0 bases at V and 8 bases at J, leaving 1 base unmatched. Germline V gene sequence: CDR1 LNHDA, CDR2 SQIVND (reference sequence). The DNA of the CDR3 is TGTGCCAGTAGTATAGATCAGGGGGATTCACCCCTCCACTTT. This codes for CASSIDQGDSPLHF.

CDR3 amino acids: CASSQEQGSYEQYF. CDR3 DNA sequence: TGTGCCAGCAGCCAAGAACAGGGCTCCTACGAGCAGTACTTC. The rearrangement joins TRBV3-1 (or the pseudogene TRBV3-2) to TRBJ2-7, with D possibly being TRBD1 (6 bases). Germline lookup yields CDR1 LGHDT and CDR2 YNNKEL (reference sequence). Trimming stripped 0 bases from V and 0 bases from J, with 6 bases between. The CDR3 totals 14 residues.

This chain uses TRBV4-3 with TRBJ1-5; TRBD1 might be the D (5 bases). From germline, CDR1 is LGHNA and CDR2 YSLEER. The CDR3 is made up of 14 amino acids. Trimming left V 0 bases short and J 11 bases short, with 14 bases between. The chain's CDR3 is CASSQEYSQGAQHF. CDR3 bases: TGCGCCAGCAGCCAAGAATACAGTCAAGGGGCCCAGCATTTT.

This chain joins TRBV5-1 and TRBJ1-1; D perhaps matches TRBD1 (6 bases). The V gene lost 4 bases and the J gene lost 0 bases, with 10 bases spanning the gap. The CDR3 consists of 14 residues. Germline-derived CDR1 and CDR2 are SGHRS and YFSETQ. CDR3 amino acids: CASSLGQMNTEAFF. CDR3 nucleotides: TGCGCCAGCAGCCTTGGACAGATGAACACTGAAGCTTTCTTT.

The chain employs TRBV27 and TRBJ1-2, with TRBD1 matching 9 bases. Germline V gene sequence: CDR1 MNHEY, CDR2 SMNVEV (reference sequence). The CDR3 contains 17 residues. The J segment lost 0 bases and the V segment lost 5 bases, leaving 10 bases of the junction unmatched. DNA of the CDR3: TGTGCCAGCAGTCCGAGGACAGGGGCGAGAGCTAACTATGGCTACACCTTC. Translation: CASSPRTGARANYGYTF.

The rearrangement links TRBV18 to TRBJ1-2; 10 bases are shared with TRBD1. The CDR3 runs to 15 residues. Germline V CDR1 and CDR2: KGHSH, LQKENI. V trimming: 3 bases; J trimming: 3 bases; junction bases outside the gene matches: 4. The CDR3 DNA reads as TGTGCCAGCTCACCGACCGGGACAGGGGACTATGGCTACACCTTC. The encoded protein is CASSPTGTGDYGYTF.

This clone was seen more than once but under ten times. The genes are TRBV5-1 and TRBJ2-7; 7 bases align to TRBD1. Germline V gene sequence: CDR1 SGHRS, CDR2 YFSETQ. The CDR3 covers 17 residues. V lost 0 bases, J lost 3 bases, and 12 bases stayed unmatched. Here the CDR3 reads CASSLVAGGALVYEQYF. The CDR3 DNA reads TGCGCCAGCAGCTTGGTGGCAGGGGGTGCCCTAGTCTACGAGCAGTACTTC.

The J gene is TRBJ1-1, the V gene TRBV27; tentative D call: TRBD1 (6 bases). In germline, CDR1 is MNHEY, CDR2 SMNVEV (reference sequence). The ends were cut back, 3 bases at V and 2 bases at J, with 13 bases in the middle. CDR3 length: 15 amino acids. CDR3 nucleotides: TGTGCCAGCAGTTTGCGGCGACAGGATAACACTGAAGCTTTCTTT. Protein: CASSLRRQDNTEAFF.

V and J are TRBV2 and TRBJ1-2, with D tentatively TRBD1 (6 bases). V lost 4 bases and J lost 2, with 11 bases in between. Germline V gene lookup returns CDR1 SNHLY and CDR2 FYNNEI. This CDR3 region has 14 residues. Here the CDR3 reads CASSGVGANYGYTF. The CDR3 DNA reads TGTGCCAGCAGTGGAGTGGGGGCAAACTATGGCTACACCTTC.

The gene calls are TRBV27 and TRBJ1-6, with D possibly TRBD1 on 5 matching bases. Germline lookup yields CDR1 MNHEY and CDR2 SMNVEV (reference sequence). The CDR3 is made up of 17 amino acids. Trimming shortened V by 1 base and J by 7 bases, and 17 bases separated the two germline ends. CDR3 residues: CASSLFGTRSENSPLHF. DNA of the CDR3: TGTGCCAGCAGTTTATTCGGGACTAGGTCTGAGAATTCACCCCTCCACTTT.

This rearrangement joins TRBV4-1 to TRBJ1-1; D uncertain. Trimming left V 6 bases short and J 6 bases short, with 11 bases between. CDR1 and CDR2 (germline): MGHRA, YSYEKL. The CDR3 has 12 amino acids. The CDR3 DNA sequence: TGCGCCAGCAGTCTCACCGGGTCTGAAGCTTTCTTT. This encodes CASSLTGSEAFF.

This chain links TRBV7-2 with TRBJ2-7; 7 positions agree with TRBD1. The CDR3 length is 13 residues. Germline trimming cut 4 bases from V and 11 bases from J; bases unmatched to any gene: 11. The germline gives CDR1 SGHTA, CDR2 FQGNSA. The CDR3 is CASSSIMTGLEYF. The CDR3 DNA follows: TGTGCCAGCAGCTCGATTATGACAGGGCTTGAGTACTTC.